Listed below are T cell receptor beta chains from one sample, sequenced in a study of blood T cell repertoires in COVID-19. Profiling relied on immunoSEQ multiplex PCR, and the TCRdb table lists in-frame clones only, not all of them. This sample has roughly 140,000 clones, with around three quarters found just once. The sequenced material came from peripheral blood. The origin of the receptors is a man between 45 and 60 years old with active or convalescent COVID-19. CDR3s include the opening cysteine and the closing phenylalanine or tryptophan. Each record gives: V gene, clone size, D gene, J gene, CDR3 protein, CDR3 DNA. D genes are given only for firm matches. Rows give clone size only sometimes, using once, few, many, or a class for an expanded clone.

TRBV7-3	.	TRBD2	TRBJ2-1	CASSSLLAGAGEQFF	TGTGCCAGCAGCTCCCTACTAGCGGGAGCTGGTGAGCAGTTCTTC
TRBV4-2	.	TRBD2	TRBJ2-3	CASSQDRPSGLDTQYF	TGTGCCAGCAGCCAAGATAGGCCTAGCGGTTTAGATACGCAGTATTTT
TRBV5-1	.	.	TRBJ1-2	CASSLRRKNYGYTF	TGCGCCAGCAGCTTGCGCAGGAAAAACTATGGCTACACCTTC
TRBV7-8	once	TRBD1	TRBJ2-5	CASSLDRGDDQETQYF	TGTGCCAGCAGCTTAGACAGGGGCGACGACCAAGAGACCCAGTACTTC
TRBV12-3/TRBV12-4	few	.	TRBJ1-2	CASSSGFYGYTF	TGTGCCAGCAGTTCGGGTTTCTATGGCTACACCTTC
TRBV7-3	few	TRBD2	TRBJ2-7	CASSSLAGGPHEQYF	TGTGCCAGCAGCTCGTTAGCGGGAGGGCCCCACGAGCAGTACTTC
TRBV6-1	once	TRBD1	TRBJ1-5	CASSELTGVGNQPQHF	TGTGCCAGCAGTGAACTGACAGGGGTCGGCAATCAGCCCCAGCATTTT
TRBV3-1/TRBV3-2	.	TRBD1	TRBJ1-6	CASSQERQGMSPLHF	TGTGCCAGCAGCCAAGAAAGACAGGGTATGTCACCCCTCCACTTT
TRBV3-1/TRBV3-2	few	.	TRBJ2-4	CASSQENWAKNIQYF	TGTGCCAGCAGCCAAGAGAACTGGGCCAAAAACATTCAGTACTTC
TRBV7-8	.	TRBD2	TRBJ2-1	CASSSARAGGHNEQFF	TGTGCCAGCAGCTCCGCCAGAGCGGGAGGCCACAATGAGCAGTTCTTC
TRBV19	.	.	TRBJ2-5	CASSPRAAQQETQYF	TGTGCCAGTAGTCCCAGGGCGGCTCAGCAAGAGACCCAGTACTTC
TRBV13	once	TRBD1	TRBJ2-7	CASSPTPQGAWGEQYF	TGTGCCAGCAGCCCCACCCCGCAGGGGGCCTGGGGCGAGCAGTACTTC
TRBV6-5	.	TRBD2	TRBJ2-5	CASRVLAGNLETQYF	TGTGCCAGCAGGGTACTAGCGGGTAATTTGGAGACCCAGTACTTC
TRBV18	.	TRBD2	TRBJ2-1	CASQSGRYGNEQFF	TGTGCCAGCCAAAGCGGGAGATATGGTAATGAGCAGTTCTTC
TRBV7-6	.	TRBD2	TRBJ2-3	CASSPRASGRNPPDTQYF	TGTGCCAGCAGCCCAAGGGCTAGCGGGAGGAACCCGCCAGATACGCAGTATTTT
TRBV29-1	.	TRBD1	TRBJ2-7	CSVVGQATYEQYF	TGCAGCGTTGTGGGACAGGCAACCTACGAGCAGTACTTC
TRBV7-9	many	TRBD2	TRBJ2-3	CASSLNPSGAFTDTQYF	TGTGCCAGCAGCTTAAACCCTAGCGGGGCCTTCACAGATACGCAGTATTTT
TRBV7-9	.	TRBD1	TRBJ1-2	CASSADRVAAGYTF	TGTGCCAGCAGCGCCGACAGGGTAGCGGCTGGCTACACCTTC
TRBV28	.	.	TRBJ2-3	CASSLLGGEKSTDTQYF	TGTGCCAGCAGTTTACTTGGCGGAGAGAAGAGCACAGATACGCAGTATTTT
TRBV7-2	.	TRBD2	TRBJ2-5	CASSLVGAGVSETQYF	TGTGCCAGCAGCTTAGTCGGAGCGGGAGTTTCGGAGACCCAGTACTTC
TRBV25-1	.	.	TRBJ2-6	CASSESRSSGANVLTF	TGTGCCAGCAGTGAGTCCCGGTCCTCTGGGGCCAACGTCCTGACTTTC
TRBV11-3	.	TRBD1	TRBJ2-3	CASSLGTGVRGDTQYF	TGTGCCAGCAGCTTAGGGACAGGGGTGAGGGGAGATACGCAGTATTTT
TRBV6-1	.	TRBD1	TRBJ1-1	CASSEALLRGRVLGEAFF	TGTGCCAGCAGTGAAGCGCTTCTCAGGGGGCGCGTTCTCGGTGAAGCTTTCTTT
TRBV14	many	.	TRBJ2-7	CASSQLLAYEQYF	TGTGCCAGCAGCCAATTGCTAGCCTACGAGCAGTACTTC
TRBV5-1	.	.	TRBJ2-1	CASSSLGLDYNEQFF	TGCGCCAGCAGTAGCCTCGGACTCGACTACAATGAGCAGTTCTTC
TRBV27	.	TRBD2	TRBJ2-1	CASRFGGEGWNEQFF	TGTGCCAGCCGTTTCGGGGGGGAGGGATGGAATGAGCAGTTCTTC
TRBV7-9	.	.	TRBJ2-5	CASSLAGGRETQYF	TGTGCCAGCAGCTTAGCGGGGGGGCGAGAGACCCAGTACTTC
TRBV12-2	.	.	TRBJ2-7	CASRVRTGLVTYEQYF	TGTGCAAGTCGCGTACGGACCGGACTCGTTACCTACGAGCAGTACTTC
TRBV4-2	.	.	TRBJ1-3	CASSQEFSLSGNTIYF	TGTGCCAGCAGCCAAGAATTTAGTCTCTCTGGAAACACCATATATTTT
TRBV25-1	.	.	TRBJ2-3	CASSDGQPSTDTQYF	TGTGCCAGCAGTGATGGGCAGCCTAGCACAGATACGCAGTATTTT
TRBV28	.	.	TRBJ1-6	CASKGLLNNSPLHF	TGTGCCAGCAAAGGACTTCTTAATAATTCACCCCTCCACTTT
TRBV6-5	.	.	TRBJ2-7	CASSWDWGGYEQYF	TGTGCCAGCAGTTGGGACTGGGGCGGATACGAGCAGTACTTC
TRBV30	once	TRBD2	TRBJ2-5	CAWSVLGGGETQYF	TGTGCCTGGAGTGTACTGGGGGGAGGGGAGACCCAGTACTTC
TRBV10-1	once	.	TRBJ1-2	CASSDDTPGYGYTF	TGCGCCAGCAGTGATGACACGCCGGGGTATGGCTACACCTTC
TRBV9	.	.	TRBJ1-5	CASSPQGYGNQPQHF	TGTGCCAGCAGCCCCCAGGGGTACGGCAATCAGCCCCAGCATTTT
TRBV5-5	.	TRBD1	TRBJ1-3	CASSLVQQGAGNTIYF	TGTGCCAGCAGCTTGGTTCAACAGGGGGCTGGAAACACCATATATTTT
TRBV7-3	.	.	TRBJ2-3	CASSSDLGPDTQYF	TGTGCCAGCAGCTCCGATTTGGGGCCAGATACGCAGTATTTT
TRBV28	.	.	TRBJ1-6	CASSLYGGLSYNSPLHF	TGTGCCAGCAGTTTATATGGCGGCCTTTCCTATAATTCACCCCTCCACTTT
TRBV5-5	once	TRBD2	TRBJ2-7	CASSFSGTSGSPYEQYF	TGTGCCAGCAGCTTCTCCGGGACTAGCGGGAGCCCCTACGAGCAGTACTTC
TRBV12-1	.	.	TRBJ1-1	CASSFSSSGKTEAFF	TGTGCCAGCAGCTTCTCGTCCAGCGGAAAGACTGAAGCTTTCTTT
TRBV9	.	.	TRBJ1-1	CASSSTGTTYTEAFF	TGTGCCAGCAGCTCGACCGGGACAACGTACACTGAAGCTTTCTTT
TRBV6-5	few	.	TRBJ2-1	CASSYGGLAYNEQFF	TGTGCCAGCAGTTACGGCGGGCTTGCCTACAATGAGCAGTTCTTC
TRBV5-8	.	.	TRBJ2-7	CASSLLGGIYEQYF	TGTGCCAGCAGCTTGCTCGGCGGAATCTACGAGCAGTACTTC
TRBV27	.	TRBD2	TRBJ2-7	CASSRAGGTYEQYF	TGTGCCAGCAGTAGGGCGGGAGGGACCTACGAGCAGTACTTC
TRBV9	.	.	TRBJ2-7	CASSVGEVFDEQYF	TGTGCCAGCAGCGTAGGCGAGGTATTCGACGAGCAGTACTTC
TRBV3-1/TRBV3-2	.	TRBD2	TRBJ2-1	CASSPTSESSEQFF	TGTGCCAGCAGCCCCACTAGCGAGAGTAGTGAGCAGTTCTTC
TRBV7-9	.	TRBD2	TRBJ2-1	CASSPTSGRSYNEQFF	TGTGCCAGCAGCCCGACTAGCGGGAGGTCCTACAATGAGCAGTTCTTC
TRBV11-3	.	TRBD1	TRBJ2-7	CASSPGQASDEQYF	TGTGCCAGCAGCCCTGGACAGGCCTCGGACGAGCAGTACTTC
TRBV6-5	.	.	TRBJ2-7	CASSYANTGTYEQYF	TGTGCCAGCAGTTACGCGAATACAGGGACCTACGAGCAGTACTTC
TRBV11-2	.	TRBD2	TRBJ2-2	CASSQTSGISGELFF	TGTGCCAGCAGTCAAACTAGCGGGATATCCGGGGAGCTGTTTTTT
TRBV5-1	.	.	TRBJ1-5	CASSQVGGSNQPQHF	TGCGCCAGCAGCCAAGTCGGGGGTAGCAATCAGCCCCAGCATTTT
TRBV10-2	once	.	TRBJ1-4	CASSMTVTNEKLFF	TGCGCCAGCAGTATGACAGTAACTAATGAAAAACTGTTTTTT
TRBV28	.	TRBD1	TRBJ1-5	CASSNLDRGHQPQHF	TGTGCCAGCAGCAACCTTGACAGGGGCCATCAGCCCCAGCATTTT
TRBV5-1	.	.	TRBJ1-3	CASSLESMSSGNTIYF	TGCGCCAGCAGCTTGGAGAGTATGAGCTCTGGAAACACCATATATTTT
TRBV7-3	.	TRBD2	TRBJ2-5	CASSLQLAGVGGTQYF	TGTGCCAGCAGCTTGCAACTAGCGGGAGTGGGTGGGACCCAGTACTTC
TRBV28	.	TRBD1	TRBJ1-1	CASSLVRGHTEAFF	TGTGCCAGCAGTCTCGTGAGGGGGCACACTGAAGCTTTCTTT
TRBV6-2/TRBV6-3	.	TRBD2	TRBJ2-5	CASSYGGRRLYF	TGTGCCAGCAGTTACGGCGGGAGACGCCTGTACTTC